The clone carrying this T cell receptor beta chain was seen repeatedly, ten times or more. The antigen is undetermined. This CDR3 contains 13 residues. V lost 6 bases and J lost 5; bases outside the gene matches: 7. Germline V gene lookup returns CDR1 DFQATT and CDR2 SNEGSKA (reference sequence). These data originate in a study of CD8+CD57+ T cells in acquired aplastic anemia. Study-wide findings and caveats: Patients and controls were found to share twenty-nine CD8+ CDR3 sequences.

Flow cytometry had shown expanded CD8+CD57+ cells in the patients chosen for sequencing. The use of genomic DNA as template underpinned the TCR beta VDJ and CDR3 profiling. Using its own MiXCR run on the reads, TCRdb lists one record per CDR3 protein. The table shows about 240,000 distinct CDR3 sequences, with around half occurring only once. The chain recombines TRBV20-1 with TRBJ2-7, with 10 bases identical to TRBD1. This TCR was recovered from a human donor with aplastic anemia. The sequenced material came from sorted CD4+, CD8+, or CD8+CD57+ T cells (not recorded which) from PBMCs. The CDR3 is CSAIPTGGDEQYF. DNA for the CDR3: TGCAGTGCGATACCGACAGGGGGCGACGAGCAGTACTTC.